Following are 20 T cell receptor beta chains from one sample sequenced in a study of blood T cell repertoires in COVID-19. Libraries were prepared by immunoSEQ multiplex PCR; TCRdb keeps only in-frame clonotypes and omits some of them. Seen here are about 140,000 clones, 65% to 90% observed once, and the top ten hold 2.5% to 3%. The sample taken for sequencing was peripheral blood. Receptor source: a man between 45 and 60 years old with acute or convalescent COVID-19.

The V gene is TRBV30, the J gene TRBJ2-3; 8 nucleotides align to TRBD1. The V and J ends lost 2 bases and 2 bases, in that order; junction bases with no gene match: 6. The CDR3 has 15 residues. CDR1 GTSNPN and CDR2 SVGIG come from the germline V gene (reference sequence). The CDR3 is CAWSRDRLITDTQYF. CDR3 nucleotides: TGTGCCTGGAGTCGGGACAGGCTTATCACAGATACGCAGTATTTT.

The rearrangement uses TRBV3-1 (or the pseudogene TRBV3-2) and TRBJ1-2; a weak D match, TRBD1 (5 bases). V was shortened by 4 bases and J by 4 bases, with 13 bases between the two germline ends. The CDR3 covers 14 residues. From germline, CDR1 is LGHDT and CDR2 YNNKEL (reference sequence). CDR3 in DNA: TGTGCCAGCAGCCCAGCGGGACTCCCCTATGGCTACACCTTC. Protein: CASSPAGLPYGYTF.

CDR3 sequence reads: CASTQWGGVSYGYTF. Written as DNA, the CDR3 is TGTGCCAGCACCCAATGGGGGGGCGTCTCGTATGGCTACACCTTC. The J gene is TRBJ1-2, the V gene TRBV5-5, with D tentatively TRBD1 (6 bases). Germline V gene lookup returns CDR1 SGHKS and CDR2 YYEKEE (reference sequence). V gave up 6 bases and J gave up 5 bases, with 20 bases separating them. This CDR3 is built from 15 residues.

The chain uses TRBV6-5 and TRBJ1-4; 7 positions agree with TRBD1. CDR1 MNHEY and CDR2 SVGAGI come from the germline V gene. The V segment lost 8 bases and the J segment 5 bases; nucleotides outside the gene matches: 5. The CDR3 covers 13 residues. The CDR3 DNA reads as TGTGCCAGCGACAGGGTGGGGAATGAAAAACTGTTTTTT. It translates to CASDRVGNEKLFF.

The gene calls are TRBV2 and TRBJ2-5; D gene unclear. The V gene's germline CDR1 is SNHLY and CDR2 FYNNEI. The CDR3 runs to 13 residues. V lost 6 bases to trimming and J lost 3 bases, with 11 bases between them. For the CDR3, the DNA is TGTGCCAGCAGCCGGGTTTTGAAAGAGACCCAGTACTTC. It translates to CASSRVLKETQYF.

The rearrangement uses TRBV4-1 and TRBJ1-3; D gene uncertain. Trimming removed 0 bases from V and 0 bases from J, with 6 bases in between. The V gene's germline CDR1 is MGHRA and CDR2 YSYEKL. This CDR3 has 15 residues. This CDR3 reads CASSQDPGSGNTIYF. CDR3 DNA sequence: TGCGCCAGCAGCCAAGATCCAGGCTCTGGAAACACCATATATTTT.

The chain carries TRBV28 and TRBJ2-1; 9 bases fit TRBD2. J was trimmed by 5 bases and V by 4 bases; bases with no gene match: 12. The CDR3 runs 17 residues. CDR1 and CDR2 from the germline V gene are MDHEN and SYDVKM. As DNA, the CDR3 is TGTGCCAGCAGTTCGGGAGCGGGAGGATTCCCCCACAATGAGCAGTTCTTC. Amino acids: CASSSGAGGFPHNEQFF.

This chain's CDR3 is CASSSRDRETGELFF. The CDR3 bases are TGTGCCAGCAGCTCGCGGGACAGAGAGACCGGGGAGCTGTTTTTT. J is TRBJ2-2 and V is TRBV11-1, with D perhaps matching TRBD1 (7 bases). Trimming took 4 bases from V and 5 from J, leaving 14 bases between them. Germline CDR1 and CDR2: SGHAT and FQDESV (reference sequence). CDR3 size: 15 residues.

The rearrangement joins TRBV5-1 to TRBJ1-2; D gene ambiguous. Trimming cost V 2 bases and J 4 bases, with 12 bases left between them. Per the germline V gene, CDR1 is SGHRS and CDR2 is YFSETQ. The CDR3 has 14 amino acids. CDR3 sequence reads: CASSFGSTLYGYTF. CDR3 bases: TGCGCCAGCAGCTTTGGGAGTACCCTCTATGGCTACACCTTC.

The chain combines TRBV19 with TRBJ2-1; D not resolved. This CDR3 is 16 amino acids long. V lost 1 base, J lost 5 bases, and 15 bases lay in between. Germline V lookup: CDR1 LNHDA, CDR2 SQIVND (reference sequence). For the CDR3, the DNA is TGTGCCAGTAGTATAGGGCGTGGGCCGAAACACAATGAGCAGTTCTTC. Translated, it gives CASSIGRGPKHNEQFF.

The V call is TRBV19, the J call TRBJ2-3, with 8 bases aligning to TRBD2. Looked up from germline, CDR1 is LNHDA and CDR2 is SQIVND (reference sequence). CDR3 length equals 14 residues. The junction had 5 bases not matched to a gene; V was cut back by 6 bases and J by 3 bases. CDR3 nucleotide sequence: TGTGCCAGTAGCCCGGGGGGGCTGACAGATACGCAGTATTTT. This encodes CASSPGGLTDTQYF.

This clone was seen only once. The chain joins TRBV6-2 or TRBV6-3 to TRBJ1-2; no definite D call. The V end lost 0 bases, the J end lost 1 base, and 6 bases lay between the germline ends. The CDR3 totals 14 residues. Per germline, CDR1 MNHEY and CDR2 SVGEGT. The CDR3 DNA reads as TGTGCCAGCAGTTACTCCAACTATAACTATGGCTACACCTTC. Translation gives CASSYSNYNYGYTF.

This chain connects TRBV15 to TRBJ2-5; a weak D match, TRBD1 (6 bases). The CDR3 has 16 residues. V was pared by 2 bases and J by 5 bases, with 18 bases between. The germline V gene encodes CDR1 LNHNV and CDR2 YYDKDF (reference sequence). CDR3 coding DNA: TGTGCCACCAGCAGAAGCAAGGGTCAGGGGTACGAGACCCAGTACTTC. It codes for CATSRSKGQGYETQYF.

CDR3 amino acids: CASSLQGMNTEAFF. CDR3 nucleotide sequence: TGTGCCAGCAGCTTACAGGGGATGAACACTGAAGCTTTCTTT. The chain has TRBV7-9 and TRBJ1-1; tentatively, D is TRBD1 (6 bases). Germline lookup yields CDR1 SEHNR and CDR2 FQNEAQ (reference sequence). Trimming removed 2 bases from V and 0 bases from J, with 7 bases in between. The CDR3 runs 14 residues. The complete variable domain, with remaining parts taken from reference TRBV7-9 and TRBJ1-1, reads DTGVSQNPRHKITKRGQNVTFRCDPISEHNRLYWYRQTLGQGPEFLTYFQNEAQLEKSRLLSDRFSAERPKGSFSTLEIQRTEQGDSAMYLCASSLQGMNTEAFFGQGTRLTVV.

The chain uses TRBV7-9 and TRBJ2-3; 9 bases map to TRBD2. Trimming removed 1 base from V and 4 bases from J; junction bases left unmatched: 6. CDR3 length: 16 residues. The germline gives CDR1 SEHNR, CDR2 FQNEAQ (reference sequence). The CDR3 is CASSLVGGRASDTQYF. DNA of the CDR3: TGTGCCAGCAGCTTAGTAGGCGGGAGGGCCTCAGATACGCAGTATTTT.

The chain's CDR3 is CASSQPPDRLVEVETQYF. The CDR3 DNA follows: TGTGCCAGCAGCCAACCACCGGACAGGCTGGTCGAGGTAGAGACCCAGTACTTC. This chain uses TRBV28 with TRBJ2-5; the match to TRBD1 covers 7 bases. The V segment lost 6 bases and the J segment 4 bases; nucleotides outside the gene matches: 20. CDR1 is MDHEN and CDR2 is SYDVKM in the germline V gene. The length of the CDR3 is 18 residues. Based on the CDR3 plus reference TRBV28 and TRBJ2-5, the full variable domain is DVKVTQSSRYLVKRTGEKVFLECVQDMDHENMFWYRQDPGLGLRLIYFSYDVKMKEKGDIPEGYSVSREKKERFSLILESASTNQTSMYLCASSQPPDRLVEVETQYFGPGTRLLVL.

This clone has only one observation. This chain links TRBV12-3 or TRBV12-4 with TRBJ2-7; the D gene is possibly TRBD1 (6 bases). The V end was cut by 4 bases, the J end by 3 bases, with 10 bases between. This CDR3 contains 13 residues. The CDR3, as DNA: TGTGCCAGCAGTTGGTCGGACAGCTACGAGCAGTACTTC. Amino acids: CASSWSDSYEQYF.

This rearrangement joins TRBV5-1 to TRBJ1-2, with a tentative D call TRBD1 (6 bases). The CDR3 consists of 14 residues. Germline V CDR1 and CDR2: SGHRS, YFSETQ. Trimming took 4 bases from V and 1 from J, leaving 11 bases between them. The CDR3 nucleotides read TGCGCCAGCAGCCCGGACAGATATAACTATGGCTACACCTTC. The encoded protein is CASSPDRYNYGYTF.

The chain recombines TRBV11-3 with TRBJ2-1, with TRBD2 matching 13 bases. The CDR3 spans 16 residues. In germline, CDR1 is SGHNT, CDR2 YENEEA. J gave up 10 bases and V 3 bases, and 9 bases lay outside the gene matches. The CDR3 loop is CASSLIPGLAGLEQFF. CDR3 DNA sequence: TGTGCCAGCAGCTTGATACCGGGACTAGCGGGACTAGAGCAGTTCTTC.

This clone appeared a single time. The chain uses TRBV5-1 and TRBJ2-3, with 8 positions matching TRBD2. V shed 4 bases, J shed 5 bases, and the junction held 9 bases outside the gene matches. CDR3 length: 15 residues. The V gene's germline CDR1 is SGHRS and CDR2 YFSETQ. CDR3 region: CASSRTGGPEDTQYF. The CDR3, as DNA: TGCGCCAGCAGCCGTACGGGGGGGCCGGAAGATACGCAGTATTTT.